This T cell receptor (beta chain) came from a study of T cells in Graves' hyperthyroidism and ophthalmopathy. This clonotype has at least ten counts. TCR beta CDR3 regions were amplified from RNA transcripts. The TCR CDR3 was amplified in a first-round RT-PCR using the HTBI primer set. A single record per CDR3 protein comes from TCRdb applying MiXCR to the multiplex PCR reads. Of more than 450,000 distinct CDR3 sequences in the sample, 20% were seen once. Germline V gene data show CDR1 as SEHNR and CDR2 as FQNEAQ (reference sequence). The CDR3 loop spans 15 amino acids. The sequence derives from a man aged 35-49 years with Graves' ophthalmopathy. The sample consisted of blood. This rearrangement joins TRBV7-9 to TRBJ2-4; TRBD2 agrees at 7 bases. The CDR3 protein is CALGGGGVAKNIQYF. In DNA form, the CDR3 reads TGTGCACTTGGCGGCGGGGGAGTAGCCAAAAACATTCAGTACTTC. The full variable domain, its missing parts supplied by reference TRBV7-9 and TRBJ2-4, is DTGVSQNPRHKITKRGQNVTFRCDPISEHNRLYWYRQTLGQGPEFLTYFQNEAQLEKSRLLSDRFSAERPKGSFSTLEIQRTEQGDSAMYLCALGGGGVAKNIQYFGAGTRLSVL.